Presented here are 12 T cell receptor beta chains from one specimen sequenced in a study of blood T cell repertoires in COVID-19. Profiled with immunoSEQ multiplex PCR; TCRdb holds only in-frame clones, not every one. The sample has 150,000 to 200,000 clones; approximately 86% are singletons. Sample: peripheral blood. These receptors were taken from a woman in her twenties or thirties with active or convalescent COVID-19.

The rearrangement uses TRBV10-3 and TRBJ2-7; TRBD2 aligns across 13 bases. The CDR3 spans 16 residues. CDR1 is ENHRY, CDR2 SYGVKD, per germline. Trimming took 7 bases from V and 4 from J; bases not matched to a gene: 10. CDR3 in amino acids: CAIKTQGLAGVYEQYF. The CDR3 DNA reads as TGTGCCATCAAAACCCAAGGACTAGCGGGGGTTTACGAGCAGTACTTC.

This clone has only one observation. This chain connects TRBV6-5 to TRBJ2-5, with D tentatively TRBD2 (7 bases). The V end lost 6 bases, the J end lost 5 bases, and 16 bases lay between the germline ends. The CDR3 totals 14 residues. CDR1 and CDR2 (germline): MNHEY, SVGAGI. The CDR3 region has the DNA TGTGCCAGCAGACCCGGGGGGCCCCGGGAGACCCAGTACTTC. Translating gives CASRPGGPRETQYF.

This rearrangement joins TRBV6-5 to TRBJ2-7; D might be TRBD1 (6 bases). Trimming left V 6 bases short and J 0 bases short, with 12 bases between. Germline V gene lookup returns CDR1 MNHEY and CDR2 SVGAGI. This CDR3 spans 14 amino acids. The CDR3 DNA reads as TGTGCCAGCAGATTCGACAGGTACTCCTACGAGCAGTACTTC. This translates into CASRFDRYSYEQYF.

The gene calls are TRBV5-1 and TRBJ2-7; 9 bases are a match to TRBD2. This CDR3 is built from 16 residues. Germline V CDR1 and CDR2: SGHRS, YFSETQ. The J segment lost 5 bases and the V segment lost 1 base, leaving 10 bases of the junction unmatched. CDR3 residues: CASSLLPSGNFNEQYF. The DNA for the CDR3 is TGCGCCAGCAGCTTGTTGCCTAGCGGGAATTTCAACGAGCAGTACTTC.

The V call is TRBV6-6, the J call TRBJ1-6; D might be TRBD1 (6 bases). V gave up 2 bases and J gave up 7 bases, with 12 bases separating them. CDR3 length equals 15 residues. Germline V gene data show CDR1 as MNHNY and CDR2 as SVGAGI (reference sequence). The CDR3 DNA reads as TGTGCCAGCAGTTACGAGGCAGGGGAAAATTCACCCCTCCACTTT. Translated: CASSYEAGENSPLHF.

The rearrangement links TRBV4-1 to TRBJ2-1; D possibly corresponds to TRBD2 (6 bases). V lost 4 bases to trimming and J lost 8 bases, with 15 bases between them. The germline V gene encodes CDR1 MGHRA and CDR2 YSYEKL. The CDR3 consists of 14 residues. DNA for the CDR3: TGCGCCAGCAGCCTCTCAGCCACTAGCCATGAGCAGTTCTTC. It codes for CASSLSATSHEQFF.

The V gene is TRBV5-6, the J gene TRBJ1-4, with 11 bases aligning to TRBD1. The trim removed 2 bases at V and 5 bases at J, leaving 8 bases unmatched. The CDR3 contains 17 residues. Germline values: CDR1 SGHDT, CDR2 YYEEEE. CDR3 amino acids: CASSFGTGGSFNEKLFF. CDR3 DNA sequence: TGTGCCAGCAGCTTTGGGACAGGGGGTTCTTTCAATGAAAAACTGTTTTTT.

The chain has TRBV6-5 and TRBJ1-6; D uncertain. CDR3 length: 14 residues. The germline gives CDR1 MNHEY, CDR2 SVGAGI. The V end lost 4 bases, the J end lost 5 bases, and 9 bases lay between the germline ends. The CDR3, as DNA: TGTGCCAGCAGTTTACCCGAGGATAATTCACCCCTCCACTTT. Translation gives CASSLPEDNSPLHF.

The chain carries TRBV11-2 and TRBJ1-1; a weak D match, TRBD1 (5 bases). This CDR3 region has 16 residues. Trimming removed 5 bases at V and 0 bases at J, with 16 bases between. Per germline, CDR1 SGHAT and CDR2 FQNNGV. The CDR3 loop reads CASSPRSTVMNTEAFF. The DNA for the CDR3 is TGTGCCAGCAGCCCCAGATCGACAGTCATGAACACTGAAGCTTTCTTT.

V and J are TRBV9 and TRBJ1-6; D is ambiguous. CDR1 is SGDLS and CDR2 is YYNGEE in the germline V gene. The V and J ends lost 3 bases and 9 bases respectively, with 13 bases between them. The CDR3 covers 14 residues. CDR3: CASSAEFAGSPLHF. The DNA for the CDR3 is TGTGCCAGCAGCGCCGAGTTTGCGGGTTCACCCCTCCACTTT.

The chain uses TRBV7-9 and TRBJ1-3; no reliable D call. The CDR3 is made up of 13 amino acids. Per germline, CDR1 SEHNR and CDR2 FQNEAQ (reference sequence). V lost 4 bases to trimming and J lost 5 bases, with 9 bases between them. CDR3 nucleotides: TGTGCCAGCAGCTCTGGGCCGAGAAACACCATATATTTT. Protein product: CASSSGPRNTIYF. Looking up the rest from reference TRBV7-9 and TRBJ1-3 gives the full variable domain: DTGVSQNPRHKITKRGQNVTFRCDPISEHNRLYWYRQTLGQGPEFLTYFQNEAQLEKSRLLSDRFSAERPKGSFSTLEIQRTEQGDSAMYLCASSSGPRNTIYFGEGSWLTVV.

This chain uses TRBV3-1 (or the pseudogene TRBV3-2) with TRBJ2-1; 7 bases match TRBD1. The V gene end was trimmed by 5 bases and the J gene end by 6 bases; junction bases not matched to a gene: 4. The germline V gene encodes CDR1 LGHDT and CDR2 YNNKEL (reference sequence). This CDR3 comprises 13 residues. The CDR3, as DNA: TGTGCCAGCAGCTATCGGGACAGCAATGAGCAGTTCTTC. The encoded protein is CASSYRDSNEQFF.